One sample yielded the 30 T cell receptor beta chains listed below, sequenced in a study of cytomegalovirus exposure and HLA in healthy donors. PCR primers comprised 60 Vbeta and 13 Jbeta primers. The table came from immunoSEQ multiplex PCR; TCRdb's copy has only in-frame clones and leaves some out. The sample contains about 120,000 clones, over 6.5% of which appear only once. The sample comprised PBMCs. These receptors originate from a woman aged 40 to 50 in good health and CMV-seropositive.

The chain joins TRBV7-9 to TRBJ1-6, with D uncertain. The CDR3 contains 14 residues. V was trimmed by 2 bases and J by 8 bases, leaving 10 bases between them. Germline CDR1 and CDR2: SEHNR and FQNEAQ (reference sequence). The CDR3 loop reads CASSLRDGDSPLHF. CDR3 nucleotide sequence: TGTGCCAGCAGCTTAAGAGACGGGGATTCACCCCTCCACTTT.

The chain joins TRBV11-3 to TRBJ2-1; D call uncertain. CDR1 is SGHNT, CDR2 YENEEA, per germline. V dropped 1 base and J dropped 7 bases, with 11 bases sitting between them. This CDR3 contains 14 residues. CDR3 sequence (DNA): TGTGCCAGCAGCTTAGTTGGCCTGGAGAATGAGCAGTTCTTC. It codes for CASSLVGLENEQFF.

The sample holds a few counts of this clone. The rearrangement joins TRBV29-1 to TRBJ2-3, with D hard to call. The CDR3 runs 16 residues. Trimming pared 6 bases from V and 2 bases from J, leaving 21 bases between. Germline V gene lookup returns CDR1 SQVTM and CDR2 ANQGSEA. CDR3 region: CSVHGSAARNTDTQYF. The CDR3 DNA reads as TGCAGCGTCCACGGATCGGCAGCGAGAAACACAGATACGCAGTATTTT.

The rearrangement uses TRBV2 and TRBJ2-6; the D gene is possibly TRBD1 (6 bases). The germline gives CDR1 SNHLY, CDR2 FYNNEI. Trimming took off 6 bases at V and 2 bases at J, with 14 bases between the two ends. The CDR3 contains 16 residues. CDR3: CASRDSTYTGANVLTF. Written as DNA, the CDR3 is TGTGCCAGCAGGGACAGTACGTACACTGGGGCCAACGTCCTGACTTTC.

This clone was observed a few times. The rearrangement links TRBV19 to TRBJ1-6; D not certain. Trimming cost V 5 bases and J 10 bases, with 18 bases left between them. Germline CDR1 and CDR2: LNHDA and SQIVND (reference sequence). The CDR3 totals 15 residues. CDR3 DNA: TGTGCCAGTAGTGCGGGTAACTCCGGCGGATCACCCCTCCACTTT. Protein product: CASSAGNSGGSPLHF.

The chain employs TRBV9 and TRBJ2-5; no clear D gene. The CDR3 is 15 residues long. V was trimmed by 5 bases and J by 2 bases, leaving 16 bases between them. Germline V gene sequence: CDR1 SGDLS, CDR2 YYNGEE. The CDR3 DNA is TGTGCCAGCAGTCCAGCGTTTGGGTCACAAGAGACCCAGTACTTC. Its protein product is CASSPAFGSQETQYF. The full variable domain, completed using reference TRBV9 and TRBJ2-5, is DSGVTQTPKHLITATGQRVTLRCSPRSGDLSVYWYQQSLDQGLQFLIQYYNGEERAKGNILERFSAQQFPDLHSELNLSSLELGDSALYFCASSPAFGSQETQYFGPGTRLLVL.

This clone was counted a few times. The rearrangement links TRBV10-1 to TRBJ1-2; D is possibly TRBD1 (5 bases). V lost 4 bases and J lost 4, with 13 bases in between. This CDR3 is built from 14 residues. Germline-derived CDR1 and CDR2 are WNHNN and SYGVQD (reference sequence). CDR3 region: CASSAGQDGYGYTF. Written as DNA, the CDR3 is TGCGCCAGCAGTGCAGGGCAGGACGGCTATGGCTACACCTTC.

In regard to this clone: At the DNA level, this CDR3 is encoded by other sequences in the same sample as well. V gene TRBV2 combines with J gene TRBJ1-1; 8 bases match TRBD1. The V and J ends lost 1 base and 3 bases, in that order; junction bases with no gene match: 1. There are 14 residues in the CDR3. Germline loops: CDR1 SNHLY, CDR2 FYNNEI. CDR3 nucleotides: TGTGCCAGCAGTGAAGGACAGGGGTACACTGAAGCTTTCTTT. Protein product: CASSEGQGYTEAFF.

This clone has only a few counts. The V and J genes are TRBV5-4 and TRBJ1-2; no definite D call. Trimming left V 3 bases short and J 3 bases short, with 9 bases between. CDR1 is SGHNT and CDR2 is YYREEE in the germline V gene (reference sequence). The CDR3 contains 13 residues. The chain's CDR3 is CASSWNRDYGYTF. The CDR3 nucleotides read TGTGCCAGCAGCTGGAACCGGGACTATGGCTACACCTTC.

The rearrangement links TRBV10-3 to TRBJ2-3; 7 bases map to TRBD2. V shed 10 bases, J shed 1 base, and the junction held 8 bases outside the gene matches. The CDR3 covers 14 residues. CDR1 ENHRY and CDR2 SYGVKD come from the germline V gene. CDR3 region: CATTGLVGTDTQYF. The CDR3 DNA is TGTGCCACGACCGGACTAGTGGGCACAGATACGCAGTATTTT.

A few counts support this clone. This chain links TRBV7-9 with TRBJ2-3; a possible D gene is TRBD2 (5 bases). Per germline, CDR1 SEHNR and CDR2 FQNEAQ (reference sequence). The CDR3 runs 15 residues. Trimming stripped 4 bases from V and 1 base from J, with 12 bases between. The CDR3, as DNA: TGTGCCAGCAGCTCAAAGGGAGTGGGCACAGATACGCAGTATTTT. Protein: CASSSKGVGTDTQYF.

For this clone: Its ends do not fully match the called genes, so a read error is possible. This sequence joins TRBV10-3 and TRBJ1-4; D not certain. Germline V gene lookup returns CDR1 ENHRY and CDR2 SYGVKD. This CDR3 is 14 amino acids long. The CDR3 protein is CATSIDKVNEKLFF. The CDR3, as DNA: TGTGCCACCAGTATCGACAAGGTTAATGAAAAACTGTTTTTT.

This clone was seen more than once but under ten times. The V and J genes are TRBV7-6 and TRBJ2-5; D gene uncertain. The last part of the DNA fits TRBJ2-7 better; the J call may be wrong. This CDR3 is 13 amino acids long. The germline V gene encodes CDR1 SGHVS and CDR2 FNYEAQ. CDR3 sequence (DNA): TGTGCCAGCAGCTTCCACCAAACCTACGAGCAGTACTTC. Protein product: CASSFHQTYEQYF.

This clone was counted a few times. This chain joins TRBV30 and TRBJ1-5; D might be TRBD1 (5 bases). Deletions cut 0 bases from V and 2 bases from J, with 8 bases between. CDR3 length equals 14 residues. From germline, CDR1 is GTSNPN and CDR2 SVGIG (reference sequence). CDR3 region: CAWSVRRGNQPQHF. CDR3 in DNA: TGTGCCTGGAGTGTACGCAGGGGCAATCAGCCCCAGCATTTT.

This clone showed up just a few times. The rearrangement uses TRBV2 and TRBJ2-7, with 8 nucleotides matching TRBD1. V trimming: 7 bases; J trimming: 3 bases; junction bases outside the gene matches: 8. The CDR3 is 14 amino acids. Germline V gene lookup returns CDR1 SNHLY and CDR2 FYNNEI. CDR3 amino acids: CASIPGRGHYEQYF. In DNA, the CDR3 is TGTGCCAGCATCCCCGGCAGGGGGCACTACGAGCAGTACTTC.

This clone was counted between two and nine times. This sequence joins TRBV18 and TRBJ1-1, with no clear D. Germline V gene sequence: CDR1 KGHSH, CDR2 LQKENI. This CDR3 is built from 14 residues. Trimming removed 4 bases from V and 5 bases from J, with 14 bases in between. Here the CDR3 reads CASSLRGFGTEAFF. The DNA of the CDR3 is TGTGCCAGCTCACTCCGAGGGTTCGGGACTGAAGCTTTCTTT.

A few counts support this clone. This rearrangement joins TRBV7-9 to TRBJ2-7, with 10 nucleotides matching TRBD1. Germline CDR1 and CDR2: SEHNR and FQNEAQ (reference sequence). Germline trimming cut 5 bases from V and 12 bases from J; bases unmatched to any gene: 10. The CDR3 covers 13 residues. DNA for the CDR3: TGTGCCAGCAGCACAGAGACAGGGGGCTTGGCGTACTTC. Translating it yields CASSTETGGLAYF.

The chain employs TRBV13 and TRBJ2-7, with D perhaps TRBD1 (5 bases). Trimming removed 1 base at V and 1 base at J, with 11 bases between. Germline assignment: CDR1 PRHDT and CDR2 FYEKMQ (reference sequence). This CDR3 region has 15 residues. The DNA for the CDR3 is TGTGCCAGCAGCTTAGAGGGCAGGGTTTCCTACGAGCAGTACTTC. This codes for CASSLEGRVSYEQYF.

The CDR3 sequence: CASSLDPSVSSTDTQYF. DNA of the CDR3: TGTGCCAGCAGCTTAGATCCCAGTGTATCTAGCACAGATACGCAGTATTTT. The V call is TRBV7-6, the J call TRBJ2-3; no reliable D call. The CDR3 has 17 residues. Germline CDR1 and CDR2: SGHVS and FNYEAQ. Trimming took off 1 base at V and 0 bases at J, with 14 bases between the two ends.

This clone was observed a few times. The V and J genes are TRBV28 and TRBJ1-4; TRBD1 aligns across 7 bases. Germline lookup yields CDR1 MDHEN and CDR2 SYDVKM. This CDR3 is built from 14 residues. V was pared by 7 bases and J by 5 bases, with 7 bases of the junction left unmatched. CDR3 coding DNA: TGTGCCAGCATGAAGGGGGCCATCAATGAAAAACTGTTTTTT. It codes for CASMKGAINEKLFF.

This clone was seen more than once but under ten times. The chain links TRBV2 to TRBJ1-4; D not certain. Trimming pared 2 bases from V and 7 bases from J, leaving 14 bases between. CDR1 is SNHLY, CDR2 FYNNEI, per germline. The length of the CDR3 is 15 residues. The CDR3 protein is CASSEFIWASEKLFF. Written as DNA, the CDR3 is TGTGCCAGCAGTGAATTTATTTGGGCCAGTGAAAAACTGTTTTTT. The entire variable domain, with the rest obtained from reference TRBV2 and TRBJ1-4, is as follows: EPEVTQTPSHQVTQMGQEVILRCVPISNHLYFYWYRQILGQKVEFLVSFYNNEISEKSEIFDDQFSVERPDGSNFTLKIRSTKLEDSAMYFCASSEFIWASEKLFFGSGTQLSVL.

The chain recombines TRBV18 with TRBJ1-5, with unresolved D. Deletions cut 2 bases from V and 10 bases from J, with 15 bases between. Germline V CDR1 and CDR2: KGHSH, LQKENI. CDR3 length: 14 residues. CDR3 coding DNA: TGTGCCAGCTCACCAGAGGGAGGACTGCCTCCCCAGCATTTT. It encodes CASSPEGGLPPQHF.

The CDR3 spells CSAIGTGATGELFF. The CDR3 DNA sequence: TGCAGCGCCATCGGGACAGGGGCCACCGGGGAGCTGTTTTTT. The chain combines TRBV29-1 with TRBJ2-2, with 10 positions matching TRBD1. Unmatched junction bases numbered 6, after V lost 7 bases and J lost 4 bases. Germline CDR1 and CDR2: SQVTM and ANQGSEA. CDR3 size: 14 residues.

The chain employs TRBV10-1 and TRBJ2-1, with D maybe TRBD2 (6 bases). V was shortened by 4 bases and J by 6 bases, with 13 bases between the two germline ends. The CDR3 runs 14 residues. Looked up from germline, CDR1 is WNHNN and CDR2 is SYGVQD (reference sequence). This CDR3 is CASSVFGGFNEQFF. The CDR3, as DNA: TGCGCCAGCAGTGTTTTCGGGGGATTCAATGAGCAGTTCTTC.

The rearrangement links TRBV15 to TRBJ1-4; possible D gene TRBD1, 6 bases. Germline V gene data show CDR1 as LNHNV and CDR2 as YYDKDF (reference sequence). The CDR3 runs 15 residues. V was cut by 6 bases and J by 5 bases, with 16 bases left in between. The CDR3 loop is CATSETGTSNEKLFF. The CDR3 nucleotides are TGTGCCACCAGTGAGACCGGGACATCGAATGAAAAACTGTTTTTT.

The gene calls are TRBV19 and TRBJ1-5; unclear D gene. The V and J ends lost 7 bases and 5 bases respectively, with 15 bases between them. The germline V gene encodes CDR1 LNHDA and CDR2 SQIVND (reference sequence). This CDR3 comprises 14 residues. The CDR3 region has the DNA TGTGCCAGTATCGGGTCAGCACCGCATCAGCCCCAGCATTTT. It yields the protein CASIGSAPHQPQHF.

In this sample, this clone turned up a few times. V gene TRBV10-3 combines with J gene TRBJ2-5, with a tentative D call TRBD1 (7 bases). V was trimmed by 5 bases and J by 3 bases, leaving 19 bases between them. This CDR3 has 16 amino acids. The germline V gene has CDR1 ENHRY and CDR2 SYGVKD. DNA of the CDR3: TGTGCCATCAGTCGAAACGACAGGGAGGTGAAAGAGACCCAGTACTTC. Protein: CAISRNDREVKETQYF.

The rearrangement uses TRBV6-1 and TRBJ2-5; 11 bases map to TRBD2. Germline V lookup: CDR1 MNHNS, CDR2 SASEGT. There are 16 residues in the CDR3. V lost 1 base and J lost 4; bases outside the gene matches: 5. The DNA for the CDR3 is TGTGCCAGCAGTGAAGGGTTAGCGGGGGGGGGAGAGACCCAGTACTTC. Translating gives CASSEGLAGGGETQYF.

The chain employs TRBV5-1 and TRBJ2-3, with 9 bases that match TRBD1. Trimming cost V 4 bases and J 5 bases; bases outside gene matches: 5. The germline CDR1 and CDR2 sequences are SGHRS and YFSETQ. CDR3 length: 14 amino acids. The CDR3 coding sequence is TGCGCCAGCAGCCCAGGACAGGGGATAGATACGCAGTATTTT. Translated: CASSPGQGIDTQYF.

The V and J genes are TRBV6-4 and TRBJ2-3; D may be TRBD1 (5 bases). Germline V gene sequence: CDR1 MRHNA, CDR2 SNTAGT. The CDR3 is 16 amino acids. V was trimmed by 2 bases and J by 0 bases, leaving 12 bases between them. The CDR3 bases are TGTGCCAGCAGTGACCAGGGCAGGGCTAGCACAGATACGCAGTATTTT. Translating gives CASSDQGRASTDTQYF.